This entry is about one T cell receptor beta chain. Its matching antigen is unknown. The source of the sample is a study of blood T cells in healthy people across ages. Overall study findings and caveats: Older individuals had lower TCR beta diversity per million T cells (the decline was roughly linear). Nothing was known about donor CMV status, and this possibly confounded expanded clonotype changes.

The sample providers were healthy Caucasian people from Russia, aged about 6 to 100. The second PCR ran roughly 6 to 11 cycles with a sample-barcoded 5' primer and J-beta primers. There were at least 3 million CDR3-containing paired-end reads obtained from each sample. TCRdb re-called the 5' RACE reads through MiXCR, storing one row per CDR3 protein. Of approximately 800,000 distinct CDR3 sequences listed, around half are singletons. The CDR3 sequence is 15 residues long. Trimming took 3 bases from V and 5 from J; bases not matched to a gene: 4. Germline V gene sequence: CDR1 SGHRS, CDR2 YFSETQ. The source material was blood. The chain couples TRBV5-1 to TRBJ2-5; 13 bases are shared with TRBD2. The TCR originated in an older man in good health. The CDR3 protein is CASSWTSGSRETQYF. The CDR3 DNA follows: TGCGCCAGCAGCTGGACTAGCGGGAGTCGTGAGACCCAGTACTTC.